This is a list of T cell receptor beta chains from one sample in a study of human T cells and chemical hapten exposure. TCRdb analysed the RACE reads with MiXCR anew, one entry per CDR3 protein. The sample has roughly 52,000 distinct CDR3 sequences; about 10% are singletons. The sequencing here drew on whole blood, taken in connection with sensitization to the hapten diphenylcyclopropenone (DPC). The source of these receptors is a woman in her forties or fifties with alopecia areata. Some clones in this sample may be carry-over from other donors' samples. The CDR3 runs from the conserved cysteine through the conserved F or W. The D gene is left open where the match is weak. Size is omitted from some rows. Given values are once, few, many or a class for expanded clones.

TRBJ1-6 | few | - | TRBV4-3 | TGCGCCAGCAGCCAAGCCGGGACGTTTTCACCCCTCCACTTT | CASSQAGTFSPLHF
TRBJ2-1 | many | - | TRBV18 | TGTGCCAGCTCACCAGTCTTAGGACAGTCCAATGAGCAGTTCTTC | CASSPVLGQSNEQFF
TRBJ1-1 | many | - | TRBV5-1 | TGCGCCAGCAGCTTGGGGCAGGGGAAGTCAGCTTTCTTT | CASSLGQGKSAFF
TRBJ2-7 | few | - | TRBV11-2 | TGTGCCAGCAGCTCACAATCGTCAAGTCTCGAGCAGTACTTC | CASSSQSSSLEQYF
TRBJ1-1 | many | - | TRBV28 | TGTGCCAGCCCAGCTCCGGGACGGCAGAACACTGAAGCTTTCTTT | CASPAPGRQNTEAFF
TRBJ2-1 | few | - | TRBV5-6 | TGTGCCAGCAGTACAACGGGCGGCTATTACAATGAGCAGTTCTTC | CASSTTGGYYNEQFF
TRBJ1-4 | many | TRBD1 | TRBV5-1 | TGCGCCAGCAGCTTGGGGACAGGAGCCGAAAAACTGTTTTTT | CASSLGTGAEKLFF
TRBJ2-7 | - | - | TRBV29-1 | TGCAGCGTCTTCGACGGAACCTCCTACGAGCAGTACTTC | CSVFDGTSYEQYF
TRBJ1-2 | - | - | TRBV3-1 | TGTGCCAGCAGCTTCAGACGACAGTCTGGCTACACCTTC | CASSFRRQSGYTF
TRBJ1-1 | - | - | TRBV27 | TGTGCCAGCAGACCGTCCCCTAGGTGGAACACTGAAGCTTTCTTT | CASRPSPRWNTEAFF
TRBJ1-4 | - | - | TRBV7-9 | TGTGCCAGCAGCTTACAGAGTCAGGGTGAAAAACTGTTTTTT | CASSLQSQGEKLFF
TRBJ2-5 | - | - | TRBV6-1 | TGTGCCAGCAGTGACCCCGGGAGTTTCGCCCAAGAGACCCAGTACTTC | CASSDPGSFAQETQYF
TRBJ1-1 | few | - | TRBV13 | TGTGCCAGCAGACGGTCTCTGAGCACTGAAGCTTTCTTT | CASRRSLSTEAFF
TRBJ2-2 | - | - | TRBV14 | TGTGCCAGCAGCCAAGAAGCCCGTTTCGGGGAGCTGTTTTTT | CASSQEARFGELFF
TRBJ2-7 | many | - | TRBV7-2 | TGTGCCAGCAGCTTGTCAGGGGCGTCCTACGAGCAGTACTTC | CASSLSGASYEQYF
TRBJ1-6 | - | - | TRBV11-2 | TGTGCCAGCAGCTTGGGGGTCCCACCCCTCCACTTT | CASSLGVPPLHF
TRBJ1-2 | once | - | TRBV29-1 | TGCAGCGTTGAAGCGTCCCAGCATGGCTACACCTTC | CSVEASQHGYTF
TRBJ2-3 | - | - | TRBV4-3 | TGCGCCAGCAGCCAAGAAGGACGGGTGCAAGGTACGCAGTATTTT | CASSQEGRVQGTQYF
TRBJ2-2 | - | - | TRBV28 | TGTGCCAGCACCAGAGAAACTGGGGAGCTGTTTTTT | CASTRETGELFF
TRBJ2-2 | few | - | TRBV29-1 | TGCAGCGTTGAGGTTACAGGGAACACCGGGGAGCTGTTTTTT | CSVEVTGNTGELFF
TRBJ2-7 | many | TRBD1 | TRBV28 | TGTGCCAGCAGTCCACCCCGGGGACAGGTTCCCTACGAGCAGTACTTC | CASSPPRGQVPYEQYF
TRBJ2-3 | few | - | TRBV6-5 | TGTGCCAGCAGTTACCAGGGAAATGTGGCAGATACGCAGTATTTT | CASSYQGNVADTQYF
TRBJ1-6 | many | TRBD1 | TRBV6-5 | TGTGCCAGCAGCCTCGACAGGGGCGAAAATTCACCCCTCCACTTT | CASSLDRGENSPLHF
TRBJ2-3 | few | - | TRBV27 | TGTGCCAGCAGTCTTTATAGAAACACAGATACGCAGTATTTT | CASSLYRNTDTQYF
TRBJ2-1 | few | - | TRBV18 | TGTGCCAGCTCACCAGCGAACTATGAGCAGTTCTTC | CASSPANYEQFF
TRBJ2-1 | - | - | TRBV4-1 | TGCGCCAGCAGCCAAGGCGCGGGAATCTCCTACAATGAGCAGTTCTTC | CASSQGAGISYNEQFF
TRBJ2-1 | few | TRBD2 | TRBV2 | TGTGCCAGCAGTGAAGCTAGGAGGGAGGGCCGGAATGAGCAGTTCTTC | CASSEARREGRNEQFF
TRBJ1-1 | few | - | TRBV18 | TGTGCCAGCTCACCCCAGAGGGTCGGAGGGCTCACTGAAGCTTTCTTT | CASSPQRVGGLTEAFF
TRBJ2-1 | many | - | TRBV28 | TGTGCCAGCAACCCCGCTATAGCTGGTAGGAATGAGCAGTTCTTC | CASNPAIAGRNEQFF
TRBJ2-7 | few | - | TRBV11-2 | TGTGCCAGCAGCTCGCCGGGGGAGCAGTACTTC | CASSSPGEQYF
TRBJ1-3 | many | - | TRBV18 | TGTGCCAGCTCACCGGGCAGGGGTCGTACTGGAAACACCATATATTTT | CASSPGRGRTGNTIYF
TRBJ2-7 | - | TRBD2 | TRBV28 | TGTGCCAGCATCCCCGGGGGGAACCTCTACGAGCAGTACTTC | CASIPGGNLYEQYF
TRBJ1-2 | many | - | TRBV7-9 | TGTGCCAGCAGCCCCAAAGCCCACACGGCCTATGGCTACACCTTC | CASSPKAHTAYGYTF